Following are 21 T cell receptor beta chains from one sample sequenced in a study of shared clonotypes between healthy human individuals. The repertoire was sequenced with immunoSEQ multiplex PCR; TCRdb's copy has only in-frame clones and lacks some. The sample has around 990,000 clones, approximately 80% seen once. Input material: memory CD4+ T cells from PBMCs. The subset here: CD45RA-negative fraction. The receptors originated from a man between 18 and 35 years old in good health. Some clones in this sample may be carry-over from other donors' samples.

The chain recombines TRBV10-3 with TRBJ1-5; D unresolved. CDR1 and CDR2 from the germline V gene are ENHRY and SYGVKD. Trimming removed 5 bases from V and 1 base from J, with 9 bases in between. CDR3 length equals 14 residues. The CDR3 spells CAISTGLSNQPQHF. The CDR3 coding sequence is TGTGCCATCAGTACGGGCCTCAGCAATCAGCCCCAGCATTTT.

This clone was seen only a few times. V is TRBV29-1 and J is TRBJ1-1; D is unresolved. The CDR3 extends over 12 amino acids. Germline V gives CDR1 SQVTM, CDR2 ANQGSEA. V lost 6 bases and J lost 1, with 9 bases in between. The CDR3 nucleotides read TGCAGCGTCCACGACGAGAACACTGAAGCTTTCTTT. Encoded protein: CSVHDENTEAFF.

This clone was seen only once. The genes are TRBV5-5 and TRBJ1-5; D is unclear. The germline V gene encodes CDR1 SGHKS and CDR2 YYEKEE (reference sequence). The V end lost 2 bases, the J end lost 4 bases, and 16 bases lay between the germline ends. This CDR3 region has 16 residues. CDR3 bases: TGTGCCAGCAGCTTCTCGCGGTTCGGCGCTAATCAGCCCCAGCATTTT. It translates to CASSFSRFGANQPQHF. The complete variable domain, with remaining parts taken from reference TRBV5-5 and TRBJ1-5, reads DAGVTQSPTHLIKTRGQQVTLRCSPISGHKSVSWYQQVLGQGPQFIFQYYEKEERGRGNFPDRFSARQFPNYSSELNVNALLLGDSALYLCASSFSRFGANQPQHFGDGTRLSIL.

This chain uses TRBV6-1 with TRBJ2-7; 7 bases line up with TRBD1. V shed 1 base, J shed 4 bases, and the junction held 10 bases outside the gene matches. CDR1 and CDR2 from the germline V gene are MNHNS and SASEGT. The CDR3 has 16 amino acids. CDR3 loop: CASSEVLGNRGYEQYF. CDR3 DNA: TGTGCCAGCAGTGAAGTCCTTGGAAACAGGGGTTACGAGCAGTACTTC.

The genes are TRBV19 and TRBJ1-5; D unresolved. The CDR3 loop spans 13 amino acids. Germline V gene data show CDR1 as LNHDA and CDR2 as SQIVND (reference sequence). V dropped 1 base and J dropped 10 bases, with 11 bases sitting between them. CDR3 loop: CASSIGGSEPQHF. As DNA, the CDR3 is TGTGCCAGTAGTATAGGGGGATCCGAACCCCAGCATTTT.

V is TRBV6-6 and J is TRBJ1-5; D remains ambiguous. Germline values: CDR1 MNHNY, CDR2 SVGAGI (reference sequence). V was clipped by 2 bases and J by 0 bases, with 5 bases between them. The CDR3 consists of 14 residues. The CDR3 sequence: CASSYDHSNQPQHF. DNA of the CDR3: TGTGCCAGCAGTTACGACCATAGCAATCAGCCCCAGCATTTT.

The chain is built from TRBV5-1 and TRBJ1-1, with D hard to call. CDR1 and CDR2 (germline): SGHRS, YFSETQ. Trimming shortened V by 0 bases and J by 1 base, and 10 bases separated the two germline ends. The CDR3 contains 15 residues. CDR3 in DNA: TGCGCCAGCAGCTTGGCCGTGGGCACGAACACTGAAGCTTTCTTT. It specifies CASSLAVGTNTEAFF.

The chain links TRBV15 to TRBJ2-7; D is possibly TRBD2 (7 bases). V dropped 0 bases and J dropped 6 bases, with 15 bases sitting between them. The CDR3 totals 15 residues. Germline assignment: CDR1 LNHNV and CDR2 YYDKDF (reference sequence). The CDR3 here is CATSRDIRGAREQYF. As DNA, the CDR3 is TGTGCCACCAGCAGAGATATCCGGGGGGCGCGCGAGCAGTACTTC.

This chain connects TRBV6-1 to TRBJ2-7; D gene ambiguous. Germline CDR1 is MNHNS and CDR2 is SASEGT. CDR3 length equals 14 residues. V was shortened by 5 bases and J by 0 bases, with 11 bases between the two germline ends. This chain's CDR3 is CASSWAGGSYEQYF. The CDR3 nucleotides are TGTGCCAGCAGTTGGGCTGGCGGCTCCTACGAGCAGTACTTC.

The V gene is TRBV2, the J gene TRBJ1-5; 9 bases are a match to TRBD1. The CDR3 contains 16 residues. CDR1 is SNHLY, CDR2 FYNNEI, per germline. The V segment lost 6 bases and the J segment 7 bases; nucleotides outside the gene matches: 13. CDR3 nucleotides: TGTGCCAGCAGCCTAGACAGGGGGTTTAACCACCAGCCCCAGCATTTT. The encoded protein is CASSLDRGFNHQPQHF.

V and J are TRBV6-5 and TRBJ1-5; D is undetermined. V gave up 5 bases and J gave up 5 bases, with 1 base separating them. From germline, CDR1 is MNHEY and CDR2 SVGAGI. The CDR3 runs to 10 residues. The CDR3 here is CASSHQPQHF. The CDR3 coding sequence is TGTGCCAGCAGTCATCAGCCCCAGCATTTT.

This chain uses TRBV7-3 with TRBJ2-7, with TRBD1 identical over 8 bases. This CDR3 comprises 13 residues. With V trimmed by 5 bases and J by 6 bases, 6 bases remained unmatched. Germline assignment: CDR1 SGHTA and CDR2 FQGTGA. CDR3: CASSQDRALEQYF. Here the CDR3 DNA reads TGTGCCAGCAGCCAGGACAGGGCCCTCGAGCAGTACTTC. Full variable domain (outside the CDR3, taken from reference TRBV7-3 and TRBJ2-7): GAGVSQTPSNKVTEKGKYVELRCDPISGHTALYWYRQSLGQGPEFLIYFQGTGAADDSGLPNDRFFAVRPEGSVSTLKIQRTERGDSAVYLCASSQDRALEQYFGPGTRLTVT.

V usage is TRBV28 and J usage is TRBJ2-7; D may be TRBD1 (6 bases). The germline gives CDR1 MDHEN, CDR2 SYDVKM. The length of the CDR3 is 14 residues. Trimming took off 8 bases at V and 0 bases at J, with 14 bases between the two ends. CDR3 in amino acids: CASGLTGSSYEQYF. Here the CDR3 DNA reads TGTGCCAGCGGCCTAACAGGGAGCTCCTACGAGCAGTACTTC.

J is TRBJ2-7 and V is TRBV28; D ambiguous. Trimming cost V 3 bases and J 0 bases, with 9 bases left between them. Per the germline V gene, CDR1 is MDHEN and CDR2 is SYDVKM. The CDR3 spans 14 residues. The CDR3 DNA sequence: TGTGCCAGCAGTTTTCGGAGCTACTCCTACGAGCAGTACTTC. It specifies CASSFRSYSYEQYF.

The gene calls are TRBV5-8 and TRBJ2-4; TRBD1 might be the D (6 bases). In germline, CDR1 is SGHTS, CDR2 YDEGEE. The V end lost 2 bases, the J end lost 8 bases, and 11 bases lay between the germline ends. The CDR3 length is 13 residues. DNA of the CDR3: TGTGCCAGCAGCTTAACAGGGATTGACATTCAGTACTTC. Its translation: CASSLTGIDIQYF.

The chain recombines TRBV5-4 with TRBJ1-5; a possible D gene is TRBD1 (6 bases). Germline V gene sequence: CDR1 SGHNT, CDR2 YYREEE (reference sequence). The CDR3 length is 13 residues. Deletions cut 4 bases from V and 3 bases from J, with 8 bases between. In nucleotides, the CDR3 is TGTGCCAGCAGCCGGGACATCAATCAGCCCCAGCATTTT. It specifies CASSRDINQPQHF.

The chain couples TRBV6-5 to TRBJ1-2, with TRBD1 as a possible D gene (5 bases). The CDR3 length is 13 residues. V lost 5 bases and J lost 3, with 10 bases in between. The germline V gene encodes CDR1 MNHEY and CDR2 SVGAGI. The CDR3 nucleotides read TGTGCCAGCAGTCCAGGGAAGTACTATGGCTACACCTTC. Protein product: CASSPGKYYGYTF.

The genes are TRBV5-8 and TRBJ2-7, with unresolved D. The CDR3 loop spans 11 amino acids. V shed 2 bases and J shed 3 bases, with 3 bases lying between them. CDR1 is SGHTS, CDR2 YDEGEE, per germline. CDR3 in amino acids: CASSFYYEQYF. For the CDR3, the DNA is TGTGCCAGCAGCTTTTACTACGAGCAGTACTTC.

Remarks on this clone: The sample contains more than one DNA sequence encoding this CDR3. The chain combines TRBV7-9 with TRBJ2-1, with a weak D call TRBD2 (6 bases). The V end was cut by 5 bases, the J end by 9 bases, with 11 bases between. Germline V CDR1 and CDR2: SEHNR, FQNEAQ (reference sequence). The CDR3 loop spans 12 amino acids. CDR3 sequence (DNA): TGTGCCAGCAGCCTAGTGGGGGGTGAGCAGTTCTTC. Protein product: CASSLVGGEQFF.

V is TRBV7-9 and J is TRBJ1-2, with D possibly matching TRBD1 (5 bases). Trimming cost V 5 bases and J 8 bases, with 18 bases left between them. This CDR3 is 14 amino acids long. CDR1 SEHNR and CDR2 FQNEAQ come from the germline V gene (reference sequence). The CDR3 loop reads CASSPQTDPSGYTF. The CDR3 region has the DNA TGTGCCAGCAGCCCGCAGACAGACCCCTCCGGCTACACCTTC.

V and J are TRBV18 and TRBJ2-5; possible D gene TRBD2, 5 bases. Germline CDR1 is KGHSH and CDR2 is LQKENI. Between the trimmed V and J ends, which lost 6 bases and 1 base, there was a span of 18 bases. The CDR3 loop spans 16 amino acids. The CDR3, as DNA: TGTGCCAGCTCTTTTGGAGGTGGATTCCCCCAAGAGACCCAGTACTTC. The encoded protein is CASSFGGGFPQETQYF.